This TCR beta chain derives from a study of blood T cell repertoires in COVID-19. CDR3 length: 12 residues. Trimming removed 4 bases from V and 12 bases from J; junction bases left unmatched: 6. Germline-derived CDR1 and CDR2 are SGHRS and YFSETQ. Clones were read by immunoSEQ multiplex PCR, and TCRdb kept only the in-frame ones, dropping some. The top ten hold approximately 0.96% of the sample, which has 300,000 to 400,000 clones, approximately 88% seen once. The V and J genes are TRBV5-1 and TRBJ1-3, with TRBD1 identical over 8 bases. The sequencing sample was made of PBMCs or T cells enriched from blood (not recorded which). This clonotype originated in a woman aged 30 to 39 with acute COVID-19. The CDR3 protein is CASSGDRGGIYF. DNA of the CDR3: TGCGCCAGCAGCGGCGACAGGGGAGGCATATATTTT. Drawing the rest from reference TRBV5-1 and TRBJ1-3, the complete variable domain is KAGVTQTPRYLIKTRGQQVTLSCSPISGHRSVSWYQQTPGQGLQFLFEYFSETQRNKGNFPGRFSGRQFSNSRSEMNVSTLELGDSALYLCASSGDRGGIYFGEGSWLTVV.